Included here is one T cell receptor (beta chain) sequence, with context. The antigen remains unidentified. Repertoires were generated with immunoSEQ multiplex PCR, while TCRdb's copy carries only in-frame clones and drops some. The data contain around 370,000 clones, 92% of them seen just once; the ten biggest clones take up 3.9%. This record comes from a study of Ad26.COV2.S vaccination and SARS-CoV-2 variants. Trimming cost V 1 base and J 0 bases, with 14 bases left between them. The CDR3 loop spans 17 amino acids. From germline, CDR1 is PRHDT and CDR2 FYEKMQ (reference sequence). Study-level points and caveats: The study found higher spike-specific TCR breadth in vaccine than placebo recipients. It is possible that the TCR breadth and depth analyses underestimated the total T cell responses.

The receptor was derived from a human donor who had recovered from COVID-19. Sequences were derived from peripheral blood, sampled after recovery from COVID-19. This chain joins TRBV13 and TRBJ2-3; D perhaps matches TRBD2 (6 bases). The CDR3 DNA is TGTGCCAGCAGCTTAGCCTGGAGGGGCGTTAGCACAGATACGCAGTATTTT. It is translated as CASSLAWRGVSTDTQYF.